What follows is one TCR beta chain and its context. The antigen is not known. This sample was taken from a study of vaccination effects on CD4 cells after COVID-19. Study results and limitations: Only 1 of 255 vaccine-induced clones from healthy vaccinees cross-reacted with common cold coronaviruses. There was marked clonal contraction among infection- and vaccine-induced clones late after vaccination.

V was trimmed by 3 bases and J by 6 bases, leaving 11 bases between them. The CDR3 extends over 13 amino acids. Before sequencing took place, the ViraFEST assay used viral peptide pools to expand antigen-specific CD4+ T cells. Investigators separated out CD4+ T cells once 10 days of culture had passed. Nucleocapsid antibodies stayed negative before and after vaccination, showing no earlier SARS-CoV-2 infection. Approximately 2.1 million PBMC were placed in each well, which was supplemented with approximately 10 IU/ml IL-2 and about 10 ug/ml peptides. Each culture had half its medium swapped for IL-2 medium on days 3 and 7. Generated by immunoSEQ multiplex PCR, the TCRdb table keeps only in-frame clones and is missing some. The sample has some 22,000 clones; 73% are singletons.

V is TRBV12-3 or TRBV12-4 and J is TRBJ1-2; D ambiguous. The receptor comes from a human donor who received a COVID-19 vaccine. Sample: CD4+ T cells from PBMCs cultured with SARS-CoV-2 spike peptides, taken before COVID-19 vaccination. CDR3 DNA sequence: TGTGCCAGCAGTTTTACCGCTTCGGATGGCTACACCTTC. Its translation is CASSFTASDGYTF.